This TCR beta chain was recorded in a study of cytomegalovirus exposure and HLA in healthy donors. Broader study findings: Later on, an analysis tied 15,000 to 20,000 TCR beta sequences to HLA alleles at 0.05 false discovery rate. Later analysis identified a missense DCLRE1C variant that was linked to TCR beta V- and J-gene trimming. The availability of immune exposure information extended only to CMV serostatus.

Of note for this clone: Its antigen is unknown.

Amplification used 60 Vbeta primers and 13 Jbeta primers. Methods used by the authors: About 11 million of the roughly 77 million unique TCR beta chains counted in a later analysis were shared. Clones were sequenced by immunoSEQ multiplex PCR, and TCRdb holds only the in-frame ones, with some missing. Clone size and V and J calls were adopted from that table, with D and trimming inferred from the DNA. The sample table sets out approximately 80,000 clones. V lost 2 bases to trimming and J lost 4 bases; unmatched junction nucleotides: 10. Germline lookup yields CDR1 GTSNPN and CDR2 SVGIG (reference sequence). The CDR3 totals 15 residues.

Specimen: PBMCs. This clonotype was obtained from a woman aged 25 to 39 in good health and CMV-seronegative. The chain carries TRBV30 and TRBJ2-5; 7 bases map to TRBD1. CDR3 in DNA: TGTGCCTGGAGTACCGGGACAGCTGGGCGAGAGACCCAGTACTTC. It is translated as CAWSTGTAGRETQYF.